This TCR beta chain came from a study of blood T cell repertoires in COVID-19. The CDR3 has 14 amino acids. Trimming removed 5 bases at V and 2 bases at J, with 12 bases between. Germline CDR1 reads SNHLY; CDR2 reads FYNNEI. Using immunoSEQ multiplex PCR, the repertoire was profiled, and TCRdb retains in-frame clones only, with some absent. Altogether over 80,000 clones are present, 80% to 90% being singletons, with the ten largest covering 15% to 20%. Sequencing used peripheral blood. The origin of this receptor is a human donor in a cohort sampled during active COVID-19. V is TRBV2 and J is TRBJ1-1; D is unclear. CDR3 DNA: TGTGCCAGCAGTACGGGAGACCCCAACACTGAAGCTTTCTTT. Its protein is CASSTGDPNTEAFF.